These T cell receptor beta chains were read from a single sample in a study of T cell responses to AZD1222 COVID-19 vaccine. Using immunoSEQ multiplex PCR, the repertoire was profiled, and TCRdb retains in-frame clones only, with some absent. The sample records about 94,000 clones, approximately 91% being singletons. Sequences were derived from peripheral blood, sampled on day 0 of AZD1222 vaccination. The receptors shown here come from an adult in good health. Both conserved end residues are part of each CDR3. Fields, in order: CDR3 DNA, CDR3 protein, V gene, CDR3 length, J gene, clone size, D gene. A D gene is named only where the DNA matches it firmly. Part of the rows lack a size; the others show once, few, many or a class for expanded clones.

CDR3nt: TGTGCCAGCAGCCTCGGGCTGGGTCGGGCCCAGTACTTC
CDR3aa: CASSLGLGRAQYF
v_gene: TRBV6-5
len: 13
j_gene: TRBJ2-5
abundance: .
d_gene: .

CDR3nt: TGTGCCAGTAGTATCAGTACCGGAAGGGACAGATCCTACGAGCAGTACTTC
CDR3aa: CASSISTGRDRSYEQYF
v_gene: TRBV19
len: 17
j_gene: TRBJ2-7
abundance: .
d_gene: TRBD1

CDR3nt: TGTGCCAGCACCGTTGGCCCCCACAGGGAGCTGTTTTTT
CDR3aa: CASTVGPHRELFF
v_gene: TRBV28
len: 13
j_gene: TRBJ2-2
abundance: .
d_gene: .

CDR3nt: TGTGCCAGCAGCCAAGATCTCCCCAGGTTAAACATTCAGTACTTC
CDR3aa: CASSQDLPRLNIQYF
v_gene: TRBV3-1/TRBV3-2
len: 15
j_gene: TRBJ2-4
abundance: .
d_gene: .

CDR3nt: TGTGCCAGCAGCGCGGGACAGGGCACGGGGCAGTACTTC
CDR3aa: CASSAGQGTGQYF
v_gene: TRBV11-1
len: 13
j_gene: TRBJ2-7
abundance: .
d_gene: TRBD1

CDR3nt: TGTGCCAGTAGTGAAAGGACAGGTTCCTACGAGCAGTACTTC
CDR3aa: CASSERTGSYEQYF
v_gene: TRBV19
len: 14
j_gene: TRBJ2-7
abundance: .
d_gene: TRBD1

CDR3nt: TGTGCCAGCAGGTACAGTAACGGGGACTATGGCTACACCTTC
CDR3aa: CASRYSNGDYGYTF
v_gene: TRBV6-5
len: 14
j_gene: TRBJ1-2
abundance: .
d_gene: .

CDR3nt: TGTGCCAGCGGGCCTAGCGGGGGGAACGAGCAGTACTTC
CDR3aa: CASGPSGGNEQYF
v_gene: TRBV12-3/TRBV12-4
len: 13
j_gene: TRBJ2-7
abundance: .
d_gene: TRBD2

CDR3nt: TGTGCCAGTACCAGACGGGACATCGGATTTGAGCAGTTCTTC
CDR3aa: CASTRRDIGFEQFF
v_gene: TRBV19
len: 14
j_gene: TRBJ2-1
abundance: .
d_gene: .

CDR3nt: TGCAGCGTCTGGGGGTCGAACACCGGGGAGCTGTTTTTT
CDR3aa: CSVWGSNTGELFF
v_gene: TRBV29-1
len: 13
j_gene: TRBJ2-2
abundance: .
d_gene: .

CDR3nt: TGTGCCAGCAGCCCCGGTGGGGTCGAGTGGAATGAGCAGTTCTTC
CDR3aa: CASSPGGVEWNEQFF
v_gene: TRBV5-4
len: 15
j_gene: TRBJ2-1
abundance: .
d_gene: .

CDR3nt: TGTGCCACCAGCAGAGATGGTGGAGGGGGCTCCTACGAGCAGTACTTC
CDR3aa: CATSRDGGGGSYEQYF
v_gene: TRBV15
len: 16
j_gene: TRBJ2-7
abundance: .
d_gene: .

CDR3nt: TGTGCCAGCAGTTTAGCCTGGGTTGGGGGTCAGCCCCAGCATTTT
CDR3aa: CASSLAWVGGQPQHF
v_gene: TRBV28
len: 15
j_gene: TRBJ1-5
abundance: .
d_gene: .

CDR3nt: TGTGCCAGTAGTGGACAGGTTGACACTGAAGCTTTCTTT
CDR3aa: CASSGQVDTEAFF
v_gene: TRBV19
len: 13
j_gene: TRBJ1-1
abundance: once
d_gene: TRBD1

CDR3nt: TGTGCCAGCCTTGACAGGTACAATGAGCAGTTCTTC
CDR3aa: CASLDRYNEQFF
v_gene: TRBV2
len: 12
j_gene: TRBJ2-1
abundance: .
d_gene: .

CDR3nt: TGTGCCAGCAGCCTCTCAGCCGTCGGTAACACTGAAGCTTTCTTT
CDR3aa: CASSLSAVGNTEAFF
v_gene: TRBV7-2
len: 15
j_gene: TRBJ1-1
abundance: .
d_gene: .

CDR3nt: TGCGCCAGCAGCCAAGACAGGGAGGCGTCACCCCTCCACTTT
CDR3aa: CASSQDREASPLHF
v_gene: TRBV4-1
len: 14
j_gene: TRBJ1-6
abundance: .
d_gene: .

CDR3nt: TGTGCCAGCTCACGAGACAGGGTTGGGTCAACTAATGAAAAACTGTTTTTT
CDR3aa: CASSRDRVGSTNEKLFF
v_gene: TRBV18
len: 17
j_gene: TRBJ1-4
abundance: once
d_gene: TRBD1

CDR3nt: TGTGCCAGCAGTGAGACAGGGGGCAAGAACATTCAGTACTTC
CDR3aa: CASSETGGKNIQYF
v_gene: TRBV6-1
len: 14
j_gene: TRBJ2-4
abundance: .
d_gene: TRBD1

CDR3nt: TGTGCCAGCAGCCCCGGGACCCCTGAGGGGACCCAGTACTTC
CDR3aa: CASSPGTPEGTQYF
v_gene: TRBV5-4
len: 14
j_gene: TRBJ2-5
abundance: .
d_gene: .

CDR3nt: TGTGCCAGCAGCTTAGGGGACAGGGGCTACGAGCAGTACTTC
CDR3aa: CASSLGDRGYEQYF
v_gene: TRBV11-1
len: 14
j_gene: TRBJ2-7
abundance: .
d_gene: TRBD1

CDR3nt: TGTGCCAGCAGCCACCCGATGGGGGGCGCGGAACAGGAAAAACTGTTTTTT
CDR3aa: CASSHPMGGAEQEKLFF
v_gene: TRBV7-2
len: 17
j_gene: TRBJ1-4
abundance: .
d_gene: .

CDR3nt: TGCGCCAGCAGCTTCGGAACTGGAAATGAGCAGTTCTTC
CDR3aa: CASSFGTGNEQFF
v_gene: TRBV5-1
len: 13
j_gene: TRBJ2-1
abundance: .
d_gene: .

CDR3nt: TGTGCCAGCAGCCAAGATCGGGGGGCCTACGAGCAGTTCTTC
CDR3aa: CASSQDRGAYEQFF
v_gene: TRBV4-2
len: 14
j_gene: TRBJ2-1
abundance: .
d_gene: .

CDR3nt: TGTGCCTGGAGTCTCTTTACAGTTAACACTGAAGCTTTCTTT
CDR3aa: CAWSLFTVNTEAFF
v_gene: TRBV30
len: 14
j_gene: TRBJ1-1
abundance: .
d_gene: .

CDR3nt: TGCAGCGTTGTATTTGGCGGCGGAAACACCATATATTTT
CDR3aa: CSVVFGGGNTIYF
v_gene: TRBV29-1
len: 13
j_gene: TRBJ1-3
abundance: .
d_gene: .

CDR3nt: TGTGCCAGCAGCGTAGACGGACAGATAAATCAGCCCCAGCATTTT
CDR3aa: CASSVDGQINQPQHF
v_gene: TRBV9
len: 15
j_gene: TRBJ1-5
abundance: .
d_gene: .

CDR3nt: TGCGCCAGCAGCCCACGAGCGGGGGGGCGTCCCACAGATACGCAGTATTTT
CDR3aa: CASSPRAGGRPTDTQYF
v_gene: TRBV5-1
len: 17
j_gene: TRBJ2-3
abundance: .
d_gene: TRBD2

CDR3nt: TGCGCCAGCAGCAAGGACAGGGCCACTGAAGCTTTCTTT
CDR3aa: CASSKDRATEAFF
v_gene: TRBV5-1
len: 13
j_gene: TRBJ1-1
abundance: .
d_gene: TRBD1

CDR3nt: TGCGCCAGCAGCTTGGATTCAGGGAGGGGAAACACCATATATTTT
CDR3aa: CASSLDSGRGNTIYF
v_gene: TRBV5-1
len: 15
j_gene: TRBJ1-3
abundance: .
d_gene: .

CDR3nt: TGTGCCAGCAGCGTATCAGGGGATGTGACGAATTCACCCCTCCACTTT
CDR3aa: CASSVSGDVTNSPLHF
v_gene: TRBV9
len: 16
j_gene: TRBJ1-6
abundance: .
d_gene: .

CDR3nt: TGTGCCAGCCGACCCGGGACAGGGGGGACTGGCTACACCTTC
CDR3aa: CASRPGTGGTGYTF
v_gene: TRBV19
len: 14
j_gene: TRBJ1-2
abundance: once
d_gene: TRBD1

CDR3nt: TGTGCCAGCAGCACCGGGCTGGGCTCTGGAAACACCATATATTTT
CDR3aa: CASSTGLGSGNTIYF
v_gene: TRBV6-5
len: 15
j_gene: TRBJ1-3
abundance: few
d_gene: .

CDR3nt: TGCGCCAGCAGCCAAGATAGGGCGGGGGTCTCTGGGGCCAACGTCCTGACTTTC
CDR3aa: CASSQDRAGVSGANVLTF
v_gene: TRBV4-3
len: 18
j_gene: TRBJ2-6
abundance: .
d_gene: TRBD2

CDR3nt: TGTGCCAGCAGCTTAGACGGGACAAGAAACACCGGGGAGCTGTTTTTT
CDR3aa: CASSLDGTRNTGELFF
v_gene: TRBV7-3
len: 16
j_gene: TRBJ2-2
abundance: .
d_gene: .

CDR3nt: TGTGCCAGCAGCCAAGATTTGGACCGTGGAGGGACTAGGGCAGAGACCCAGTACTTC
CDR3aa: CASSQDLDRGGTRAETQYF
v_gene: TRBV4-2
len: 19
j_gene: TRBJ2-5
abundance: .
d_gene: TRBD2

CDR3nt: TGTGCCAGCAGCTCACAGGGGATGGAGGCCTACAATGAGCAGTTCTTC
CDR3aa: CASSSQGMEAYNEQFF
v_gene: TRBV11-2
len: 16
j_gene: TRBJ2-1
abundance: .
d_gene: TRBD1

CDR3nt: TGTGCCAGTCATTCGGGATCTGCCAACACTGAAGCTTTCTTT
CDR3aa: CASHSGSANTEAFF
v_gene: TRBV18
len: 14
j_gene: TRBJ1-1
abundance: once
d_gene: .

CDR3nt: TGTGCCAGCAGCTTCTGGACAGGGAATAATGAAAAACTGTTTTTT
CDR3aa: CASSFWTGNNEKLFF
v_gene: TRBV7-9
len: 15
j_gene: TRBJ1-4
abundance: .
d_gene: TRBD1

CDR3nt: TGTGCCAGCAGCTTTGCGGGCAATACGCAGTATTTT
CDR3aa: CASSFAGNTQYF
v_gene: TRBV14
len: 12
j_gene: TRBJ2-3
abundance: .
d_gene: .

CDR3nt: TGCAGCGTTGAAGGCCAGAGGGGGAACACTGAAGCTTTCTTT
CDR3aa: CSVEGQRGNTEAFF
v_gene: TRBV29-1
len: 14
j_gene: TRBJ1-1
abundance: .
d_gene: .

CDR3nt: TGTGCCAGTAGTACGAGGACGGGAAACACTGAAGCTTTCTTT
CDR3aa: CASSTRTGNTEAFF
v_gene: TRBV19
len: 14
j_gene: TRBJ1-1
abundance: .
d_gene: .

CDR3nt: TGTGCCAGCAGCGTCGGGAGGTCACAGGGTATGGAAAACACCATATATTTT
CDR3aa: CASSVGRSQGMENTIYF
v_gene: TRBV9
len: 17
j_gene: TRBJ1-3
abundance: .
d_gene: .

CDR3nt: TGCGCCAGCAGCCTGAATCCTACGGGCTCATACGAGCAGTACTTC
CDR3aa: CASSLNPTGSYEQYF
v_gene: TRBV5-1
len: 15
j_gene: TRBJ2-7
abundance: .
d_gene: .

CDR3nt: TGCGCCAGCAGCCCGGGACAGACCTACGAGCAGTACTTC
CDR3aa: CASSPGQTYEQYF
v_gene: TRBV4-1
len: 13
j_gene: TRBJ2-7
abundance: .
d_gene: TRBD1

CDR3nt: TGTGCCAGCAGCGTGACAGGGACAGGGGAGGGCTACACCTTC
CDR3aa: CASSVTGTGEGYTF
v_gene: TRBV9
len: 14
j_gene: TRBJ1-2
abundance: .
d_gene: TRBD1

CDR3nt: TGTGCCAGCAGTTACGGGCCAGGGGGAGGCTACACCTTC
CDR3aa: CASSYGPGGGYTF
v_gene: TRBV6-5
len: 13
j_gene: TRBJ1-2
abundance: .
d_gene: TRBD1

CDR3nt: TGTGCCAGCAGTTACGGGGGAGTACGGGAGACCCAGTACTTC
CDR3aa: CASSYGGVRETQYF
v_gene: TRBV6-5
len: 14
j_gene: TRBJ2-5
abundance: .
d_gene: .

CDR3nt: TGTGCCAGCAGCTTATACTGGGCGGGGGGGACTAATGAAAAACTGTTTTTT
CDR3aa: CASSLYWAGGTNEKLFF
v_gene: TRBV7-2
len: 17
j_gene: TRBJ1-4
abundance: .
d_gene: .

CDR3nt: TGTGCCAGCAGTCTACGGGGACGGTACTATGGCTACACCTTC
CDR3aa: CASSLRGRYYGYTF
v_gene: TRBV28
len: 14
j_gene: TRBJ1-2
abundance: .
d_gene: .

CDR3nt: TGCGCCAGCAGCTTGAGTCAGAATAATTCACCCCTCCACTTT
CDR3aa: CASSLSQNNSPLHF
v_gene: TRBV5-1
len: 14
j_gene: TRBJ1-6
abundance: .
d_gene: .

CDR3nt: TGTGCCTGGAGTACTTCACATGGGGGGGAAGAGACCCAGTACTTC
CDR3aa: CAWSTSHGGEETQYF
v_gene: TRBV30
len: 15
j_gene: TRBJ2-5
abundance: .
d_gene: TRBD2

CDR3nt: TGTGCCAGCAGCAGCGAGGGGGGGAATTCACCCCTCCACTTT
CDR3aa: CASSSEGGNSPLHF
v_gene: TRBV9
len: 14
j_gene: TRBJ1-6
abundance: .
d_gene: .